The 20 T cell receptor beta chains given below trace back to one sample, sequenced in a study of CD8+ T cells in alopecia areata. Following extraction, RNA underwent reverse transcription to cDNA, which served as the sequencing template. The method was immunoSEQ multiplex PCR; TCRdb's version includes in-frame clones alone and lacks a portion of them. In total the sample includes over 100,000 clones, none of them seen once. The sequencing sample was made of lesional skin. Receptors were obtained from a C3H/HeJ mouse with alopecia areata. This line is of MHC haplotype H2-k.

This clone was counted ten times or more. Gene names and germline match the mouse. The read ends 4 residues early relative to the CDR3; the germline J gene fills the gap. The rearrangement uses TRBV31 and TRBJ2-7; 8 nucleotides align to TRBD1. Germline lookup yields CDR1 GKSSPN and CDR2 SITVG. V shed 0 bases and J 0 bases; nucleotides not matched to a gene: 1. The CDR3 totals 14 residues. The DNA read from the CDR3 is TGTGCCTGGAGTCTAGGGACAGGCTCCTAT. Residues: CAWSLGTGSY. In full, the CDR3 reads CAWSLGTGSYEQYF. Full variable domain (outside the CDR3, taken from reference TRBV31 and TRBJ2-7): AQTIHQWPVAEIKAVGSPLSLGCTIKGKSSPNLYWYWQATGGTLQQLFYSITVGQVESVVQLNLSASRPKDDQFILSTEKLLLSHSGFYLCAWSLGTGSYEQYFGPGTRLTVL.

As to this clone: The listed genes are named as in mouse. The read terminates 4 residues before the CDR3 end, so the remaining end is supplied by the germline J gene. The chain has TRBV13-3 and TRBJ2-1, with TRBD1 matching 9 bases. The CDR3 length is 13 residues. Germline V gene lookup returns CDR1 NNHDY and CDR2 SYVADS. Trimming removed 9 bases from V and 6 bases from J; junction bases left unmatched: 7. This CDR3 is CATLQGASAEQFF. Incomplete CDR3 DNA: TGTGCCACCTTACAGGGGGCAAGTGCT.

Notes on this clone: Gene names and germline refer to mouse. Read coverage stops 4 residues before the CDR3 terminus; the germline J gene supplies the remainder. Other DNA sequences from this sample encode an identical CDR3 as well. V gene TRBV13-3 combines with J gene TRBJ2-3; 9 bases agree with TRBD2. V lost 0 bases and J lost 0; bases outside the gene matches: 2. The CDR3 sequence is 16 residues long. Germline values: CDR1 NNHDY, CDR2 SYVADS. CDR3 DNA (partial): TGTGCCAGCAGTGATGTTACTGGGGGGAGTGCAGAA. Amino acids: CASSDVTGGSAE. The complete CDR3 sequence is CASSDVTGGSAETLYF.

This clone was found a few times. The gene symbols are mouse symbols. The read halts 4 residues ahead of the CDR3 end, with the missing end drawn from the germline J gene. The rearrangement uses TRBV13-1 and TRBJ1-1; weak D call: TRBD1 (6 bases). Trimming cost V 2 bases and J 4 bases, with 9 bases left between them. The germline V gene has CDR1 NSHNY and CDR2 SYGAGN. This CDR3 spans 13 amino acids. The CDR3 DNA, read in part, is TGTGCCAGCAGTGAAAGGGGGTCCACA. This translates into CASSERGST. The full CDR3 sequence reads CASSERGSTEVFF.

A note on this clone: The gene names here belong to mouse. CDR3 DNA, as far as it was read: TGTGCTAGCAGTAGAGATCGGACAGGGGGCGCAGAA. It translates to CASSRDRTGGAE. The complete CDR3 sequence is CASSRDRTGGAETLYF. The chain combines TRBV17 with TRBJ2-3; TRBD1 matches at 11 bases. With the read ending 4 residues before the CDR3 end, the germline J gene is used to fill in that end. J gave up 3 bases and V 0 bases, and 2 bases lay outside the gene matches. CDR3 length: 16 amino acids. Germline-derived CDR1 and CDR2 are MNHDT and YYDKIL.

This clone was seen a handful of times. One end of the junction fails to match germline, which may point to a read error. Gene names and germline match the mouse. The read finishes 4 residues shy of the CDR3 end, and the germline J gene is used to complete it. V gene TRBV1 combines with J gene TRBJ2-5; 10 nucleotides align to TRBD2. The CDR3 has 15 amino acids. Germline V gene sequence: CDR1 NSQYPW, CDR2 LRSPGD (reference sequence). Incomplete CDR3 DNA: TGCCCCTGCAGTGCCCGGGACTGGGGTAGGGAC. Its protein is CPCSARDWGRD. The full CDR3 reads CPCSARDWGRDTQYF.

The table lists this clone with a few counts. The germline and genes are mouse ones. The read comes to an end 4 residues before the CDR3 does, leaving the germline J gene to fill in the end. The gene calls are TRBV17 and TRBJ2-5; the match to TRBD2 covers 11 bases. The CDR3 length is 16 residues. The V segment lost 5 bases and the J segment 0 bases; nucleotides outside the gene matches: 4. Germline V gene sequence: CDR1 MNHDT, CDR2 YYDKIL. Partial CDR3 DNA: TGTGCTAGCAGTGGGGACTGGGGGAACAACCAAGAC. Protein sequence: CASSGDWGNNQD. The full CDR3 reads CASSGDWGNNQDTQYF.

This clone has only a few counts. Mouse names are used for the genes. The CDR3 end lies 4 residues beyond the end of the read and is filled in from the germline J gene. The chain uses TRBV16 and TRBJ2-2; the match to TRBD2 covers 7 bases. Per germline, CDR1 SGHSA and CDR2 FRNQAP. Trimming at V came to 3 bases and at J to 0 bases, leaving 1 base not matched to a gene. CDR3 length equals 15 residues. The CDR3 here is CASSFGGANTGQLYF. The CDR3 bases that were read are TGTGCAAGCAGCTTCGGGGGGGCAAACACCGGG.

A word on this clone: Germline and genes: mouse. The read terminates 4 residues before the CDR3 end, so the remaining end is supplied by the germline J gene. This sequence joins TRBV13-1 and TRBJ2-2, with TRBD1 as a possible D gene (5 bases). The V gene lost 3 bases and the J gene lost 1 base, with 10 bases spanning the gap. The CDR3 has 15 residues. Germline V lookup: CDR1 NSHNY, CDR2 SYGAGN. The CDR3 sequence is CASSASTENTGQLYF. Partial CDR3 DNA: TGTGCCAGCAGTGCCTCGACAGAAAACACCGGG.

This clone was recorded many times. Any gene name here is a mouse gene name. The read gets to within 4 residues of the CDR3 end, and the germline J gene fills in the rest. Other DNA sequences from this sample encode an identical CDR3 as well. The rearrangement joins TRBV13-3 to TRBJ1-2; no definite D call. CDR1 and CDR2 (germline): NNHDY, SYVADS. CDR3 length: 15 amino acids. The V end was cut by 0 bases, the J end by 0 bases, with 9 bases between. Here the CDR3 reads CASSDGQFANSDYTF. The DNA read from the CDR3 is TGTGCCAGCAGTGATGGTCAGTTTGCAAACTCC.

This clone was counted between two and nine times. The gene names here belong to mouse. The covered CDR3 bases are TGCACCTGCAAGCCGGGACAGGGCACAGAA. This codes for CTCKPGQGTE. The complete CDR3 reads CTCKPGQGTETLYF. The chain is built from TRBV1 and TRBJ2-3; 9 nucleotides agree with TRBD1. The CDR3 end is not reached by the read, which stops 4 residues before it; the germline J gene fills it in. The germline V gene has CDR1 NSQYPW and CDR2 LRSPGD (reference sequence). This CDR3 has 14 residues. The trim removed 7 bases at V and 4 bases at J, leaving 6 bases unmatched.

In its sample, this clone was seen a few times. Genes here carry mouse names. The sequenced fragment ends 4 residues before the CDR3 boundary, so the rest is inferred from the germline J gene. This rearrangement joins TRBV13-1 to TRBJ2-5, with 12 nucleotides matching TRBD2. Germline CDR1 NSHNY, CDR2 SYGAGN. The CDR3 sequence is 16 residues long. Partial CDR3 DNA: TGTGCCAGCAGTAAGACTGGGGGGGCGCGAGAGGAC. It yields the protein CASSKTGGARED. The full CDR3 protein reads CASSKTGGAREDTQYF.

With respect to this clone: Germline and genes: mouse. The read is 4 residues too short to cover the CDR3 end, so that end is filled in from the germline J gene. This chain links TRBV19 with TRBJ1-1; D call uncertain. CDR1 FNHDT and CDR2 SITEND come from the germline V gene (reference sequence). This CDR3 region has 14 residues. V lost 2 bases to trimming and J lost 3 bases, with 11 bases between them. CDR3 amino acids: CASSMEGRHTEVFF. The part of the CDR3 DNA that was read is TGTGCCAGCAGTATGGAGGGTCGTCACACA.

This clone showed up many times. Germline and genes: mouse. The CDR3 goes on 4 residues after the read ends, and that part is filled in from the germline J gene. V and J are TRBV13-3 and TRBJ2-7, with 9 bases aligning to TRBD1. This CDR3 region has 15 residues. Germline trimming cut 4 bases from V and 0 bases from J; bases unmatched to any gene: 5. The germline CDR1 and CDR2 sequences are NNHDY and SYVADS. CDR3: CASSMTGGSSYEQYF. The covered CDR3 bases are TGTGCCAGCAGTATGACAGGGGGAAGCTCCTAT.

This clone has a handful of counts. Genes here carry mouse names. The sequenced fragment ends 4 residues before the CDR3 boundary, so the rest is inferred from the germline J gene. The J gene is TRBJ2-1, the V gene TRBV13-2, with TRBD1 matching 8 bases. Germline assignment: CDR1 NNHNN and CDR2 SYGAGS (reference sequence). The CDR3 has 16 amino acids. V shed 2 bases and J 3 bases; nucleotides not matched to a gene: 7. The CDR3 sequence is CASGDTGGTIYAEQFF. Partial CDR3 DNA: TGTGCCAGCGGTGACACAGGGGGGACTATCTATGCT.

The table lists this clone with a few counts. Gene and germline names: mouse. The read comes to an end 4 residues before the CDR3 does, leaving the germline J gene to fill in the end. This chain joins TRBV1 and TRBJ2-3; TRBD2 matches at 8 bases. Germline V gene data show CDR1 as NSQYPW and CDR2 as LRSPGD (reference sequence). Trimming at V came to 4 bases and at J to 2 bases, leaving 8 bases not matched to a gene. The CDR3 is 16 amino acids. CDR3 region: CTCSGAGGSVAETLYF. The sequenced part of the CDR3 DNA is TGCACCTGCAGTGGGGCTGGGGGGTCTGTTGCAGAA.

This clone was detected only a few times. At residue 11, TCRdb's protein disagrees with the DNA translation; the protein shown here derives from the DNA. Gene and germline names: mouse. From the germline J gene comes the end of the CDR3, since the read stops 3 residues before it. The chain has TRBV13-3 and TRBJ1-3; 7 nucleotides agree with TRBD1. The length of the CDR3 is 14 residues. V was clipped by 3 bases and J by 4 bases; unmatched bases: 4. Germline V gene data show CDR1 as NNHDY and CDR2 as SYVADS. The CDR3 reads CASSAGRGGNTLYF. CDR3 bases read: TGTGCCAGCAGTGCTGGCAGGGGGGGAAATACG.

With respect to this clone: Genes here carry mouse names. The CDR3 DNA, read in part, is TGTGCCAGCAGTCAGGACAGACAAGAC. Encoded protein: CASSQDRQD. The full-length CDR3 reads as CASSQDRQDTQYF. This chain links TRBV14 with TRBJ2-5; a weak D match, TRBD1 (6 bases). The read finishes 4 residues shy of the CDR3 end, and the germline J gene is used to complete it. CDR1 and CDR2 (germline): SGHDT, FRDEAV. There are 13 residues in the CDR3. V lost 4 bases and J 3 bases, leaving 9 bases between the germline ends.

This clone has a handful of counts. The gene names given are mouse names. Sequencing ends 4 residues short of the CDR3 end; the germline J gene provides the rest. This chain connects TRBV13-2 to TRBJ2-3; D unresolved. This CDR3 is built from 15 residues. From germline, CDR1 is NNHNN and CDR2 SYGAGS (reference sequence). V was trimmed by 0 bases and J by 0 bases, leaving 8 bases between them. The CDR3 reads CASGDVQYSAETLYF. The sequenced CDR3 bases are TGTGCCAGCGGTGATGTACAATATAGTGCAGAA.

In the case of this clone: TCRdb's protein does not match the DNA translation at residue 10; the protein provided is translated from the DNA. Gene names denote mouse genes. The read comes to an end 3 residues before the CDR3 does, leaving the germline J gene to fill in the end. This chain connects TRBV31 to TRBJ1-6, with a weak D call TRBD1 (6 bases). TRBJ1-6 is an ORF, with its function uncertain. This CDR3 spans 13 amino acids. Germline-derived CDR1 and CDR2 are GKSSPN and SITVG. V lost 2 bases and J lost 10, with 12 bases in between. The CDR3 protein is CAWSTQGDSPLYF. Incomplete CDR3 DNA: TGTGCCTGGAGTACACAGGGAGACTCGCCC.